This T cell receptor (beta chain) was obtained from a study of early T cells in non-severe SARS-CoV-2 infection. Study-level background: The sequenced material was bulk RNA from unsorted whole blood, and its chains were unpaired.

The TCR library protocol attached unique molecular identifiers to the individual cDNA molecules. TCRdb reanalysed the 5' RACE reads using MiXCR and keeps one entry per CDR3 protein. The data show about 76,000 distinct CDR3 sequences, 15% to 17% seen once. V was shortened by 3 bases and J by 3 bases, with 8 bases between the two germline ends. CDR3 size: 14 residues. About this clonotype itself: Antigen: not known.

Findings of the study overall: Sequences matched to VDJdb favored anti-spike CD8 responses, while private and CD4 specificities were missed.

The sequenced sample consisted of whole blood. The clonotype originates from an adult who was a healthcare worker with PCR-confirmed SARS-CoV-2 infection or an uninfected control (not recorded which). The V call is TRBV12-3 or TRBV12-4, the J call TRBJ1-4; D uncertain. This CDR3 reads CASSFSASNEKLFF. Here the CDR3 DNA reads TGTGCCAGCAGTTTCTCCGCATCTAATGAAAAACTGTTTTTT.